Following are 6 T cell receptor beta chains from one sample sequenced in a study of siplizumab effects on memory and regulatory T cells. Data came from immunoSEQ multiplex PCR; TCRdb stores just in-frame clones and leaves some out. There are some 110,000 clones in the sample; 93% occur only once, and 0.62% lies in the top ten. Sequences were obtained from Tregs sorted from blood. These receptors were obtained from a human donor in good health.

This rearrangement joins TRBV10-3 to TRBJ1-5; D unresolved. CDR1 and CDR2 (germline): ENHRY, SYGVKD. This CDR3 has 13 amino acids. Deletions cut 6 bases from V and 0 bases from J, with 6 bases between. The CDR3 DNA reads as TGTGCCATCAGCGGCGTTAGCAATCAGCCCCAGCATTTT. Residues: CAISGVSNQPQHF.

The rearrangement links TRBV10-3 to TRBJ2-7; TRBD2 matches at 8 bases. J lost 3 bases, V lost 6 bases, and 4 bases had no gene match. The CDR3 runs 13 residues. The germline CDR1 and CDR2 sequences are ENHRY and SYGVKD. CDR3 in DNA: TGTGCCATCAGCCGGGGGGGCGGCTACGAGCAGTACTTC. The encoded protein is CAISRGGGYEQYF.

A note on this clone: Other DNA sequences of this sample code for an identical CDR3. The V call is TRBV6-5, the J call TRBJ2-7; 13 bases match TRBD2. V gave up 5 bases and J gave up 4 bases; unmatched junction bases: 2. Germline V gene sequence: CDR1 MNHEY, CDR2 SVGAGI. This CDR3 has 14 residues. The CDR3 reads CASSRTSGSYEQYF. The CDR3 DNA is TGTGCCAGCAGTCGGACTAGCGGGAGTTACGAGCAGTACTTC.

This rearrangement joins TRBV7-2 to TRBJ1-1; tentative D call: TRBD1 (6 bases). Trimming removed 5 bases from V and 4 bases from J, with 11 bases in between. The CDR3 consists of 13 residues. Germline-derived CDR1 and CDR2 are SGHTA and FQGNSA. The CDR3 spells CASSAGHLTEAFF. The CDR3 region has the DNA TGTGCCAGCAGCGCGGGACACCTCACTGAAGCTTTCTTT.

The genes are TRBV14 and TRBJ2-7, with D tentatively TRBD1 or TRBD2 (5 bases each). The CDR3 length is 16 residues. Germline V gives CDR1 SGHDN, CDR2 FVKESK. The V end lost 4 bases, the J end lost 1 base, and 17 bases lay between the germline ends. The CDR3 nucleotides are TGTGCCAGCAGCCCCCTCCGGGGCCCTTCTTCCTACGAGCAGTACTTC. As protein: CASSPLRGPSSYEQYF. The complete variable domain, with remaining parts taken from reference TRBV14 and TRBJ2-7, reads EAGVTQFPSHSVIEKGQTVTLRCDPISGHDNLYWYRRVMGKEIKFLLHFVKESKQDESGMPNNRFLAERTGGTYSTLKVQPAELEDSGVYFCASSPLRGPSSYEQYFGPGTRLTVT.

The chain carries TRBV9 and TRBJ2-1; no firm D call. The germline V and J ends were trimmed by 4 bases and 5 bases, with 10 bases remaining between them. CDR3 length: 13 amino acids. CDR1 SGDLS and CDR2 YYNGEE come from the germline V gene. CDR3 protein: CASSTSINNEQFF. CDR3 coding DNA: TGTGCCAGCAGCACCTCTATAAACAATGAGCAGTTCTTC.